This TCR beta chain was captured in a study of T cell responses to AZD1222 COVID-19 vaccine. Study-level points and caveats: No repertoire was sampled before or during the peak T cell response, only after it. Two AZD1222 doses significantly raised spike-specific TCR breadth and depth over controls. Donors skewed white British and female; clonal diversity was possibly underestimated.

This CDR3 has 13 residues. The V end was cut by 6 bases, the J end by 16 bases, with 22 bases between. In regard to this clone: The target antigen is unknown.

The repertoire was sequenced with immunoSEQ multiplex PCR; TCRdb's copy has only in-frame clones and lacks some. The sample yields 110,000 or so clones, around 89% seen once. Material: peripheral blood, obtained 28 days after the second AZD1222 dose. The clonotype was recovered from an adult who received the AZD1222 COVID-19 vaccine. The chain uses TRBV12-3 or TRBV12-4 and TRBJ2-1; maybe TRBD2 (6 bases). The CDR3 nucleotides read TGTGCCAGCAGGAACTCCGGGACTGCTCGTTCCTTCTTC. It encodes CASRNSGTARSFF.